This T cell receptor (beta chain) was observed in a study of blood T cell repertoires in COVID-19. The CDR3 extends over 18 amino acids. The V and J ends lost 0 bases and 1 base respectively, with 16 bases between them. CDR1 is SQVTM and CDR2 is ANQGSEA in the germline V gene. In the original analysis: Reference gene primer amplification gave nucleated cell count estimates. Clones were read by immunoSEQ multiplex PCR, and TCRdb kept only the in-frame ones, dropping some. The V and J calls and the clone size are those of that table, but D and trimming were determined from the DNA. The repertoire holds nearly 100,000 clones, approximately 84% seen once, with about 9.4% in the top ten.

The J gene is TRBJ2-6, the V gene TRBV29-1, with a possible D match to TRBD1 (6 bases). The clonotype comes from a man aged 70-80 years with acute or convalescent COVID-19. Material for sequencing was peripheral blood. CDR3 sequence: CSVEDPTTGWSGANVLTF. The CDR3 region has the DNA TGCAGCGTTGAAGATCCGACGACAGGATGGTCTGGGGCCAACGTCCTGACTTTC.